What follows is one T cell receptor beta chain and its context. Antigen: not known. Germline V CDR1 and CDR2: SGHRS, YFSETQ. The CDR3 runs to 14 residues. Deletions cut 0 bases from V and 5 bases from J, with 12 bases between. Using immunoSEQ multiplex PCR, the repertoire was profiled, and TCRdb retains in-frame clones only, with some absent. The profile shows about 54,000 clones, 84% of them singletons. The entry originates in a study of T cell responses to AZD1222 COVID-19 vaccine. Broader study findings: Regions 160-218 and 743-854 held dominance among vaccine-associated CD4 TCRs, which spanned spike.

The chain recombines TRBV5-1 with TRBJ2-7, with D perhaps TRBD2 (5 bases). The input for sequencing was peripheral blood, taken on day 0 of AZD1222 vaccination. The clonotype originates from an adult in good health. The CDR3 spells CASSLDPGIDEQYF. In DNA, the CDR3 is TGCGCCAGCAGCTTGGATCCGGGGATCGACGAGCAGTACTTC. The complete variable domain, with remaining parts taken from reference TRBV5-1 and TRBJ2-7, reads KAGVTQTPRYLIKTRGQQVTLSCSPISGHRSVSWYQQTPGQGLQFLFEYFSETQRNKGNFPGRFSGRQFSNSRSEMNVSTLELGDSALYLCASSLDPGIDEQYFGPGTRLTVT.